Listed below are T cell receptor beta chains from one sample, sequenced in a study of T cells after yellow fever vaccination. TCRdb fed the 5' RACE reads into MiXCR, producing one record per CDR3 protein. Among 95,000 to 150,000 distinct CDR3 sequences, approximately 16% were seen once, and the ten largest hold 40% to 45%. The specimen comprised CD8+ T cells sorted from PBMCs, sampled 5 days after the yellow fever booster vaccination. Every receptor here comes from a man younger than 35 who received the YFV17D yellow fever vaccine. Each CDR3 is given with its conserved first and last residue. A D gene is named only where the DNA matches it firmly. Only some rows state a clone size, as once, few, many or a class for expanded clones.

TRBJ1-5,TRBV5-1,NA,TRBD1,CASSLTGVSNQPQHF,TGCGCCAGCAGCCTGACAGGGGTTAGCAATCAGCCCCAGCATTTT
TRBJ2-5,TRBV7-9,few,TRBD2,CASSPAASGGPQETQYF,TGTGCCAGCAGCCCGGCTGCTAGCGGGGGCCCTCAAGAGACCCAGTACTTC
TRBJ2-3,TRBV9,NA,TRBD2,CASSSFGGSTDTQYF,TGTGCCAGCAGCTCTTTCGGGGGGAGCACAGATACGCAGTATTTT
TRBJ1-1,TRBV6-5,NA,NA,CASSYPDGAEAFF,TGTGCCAGCAGTTACCCCGATGGAGCTGAAGCTTTCTTT
TRBJ2-7,TRBV27,NA,NA,CASSLRGAYEQYF,TGTGCCAGCAGTTTAAGGGGAGCCTACGAGCAGTACTTC
TRBJ2-3,TRBV11-2,many,NA,CASSLVSTDTQYF,TGTGCCAGCAGCTTGGTTAGCACAGATACGCAGTATTTT
TRBJ2-1,TRBV7-3,NA,NA,CASSFRGYDEQFF,TGTGCCAGCAGCTTCAGAGGGTACGATGAGCAGTTCTTC
TRBJ2-4,TRBV2,NA,NA,CASTEARSNIQYF,TGTGCCAGCACCGAGGCTAGGTCCAACATTCAGTACTTC
TRBJ2-1,TRBV12-3/TRBV12-4,few,NA,CASSTGPEQFF,TGTGCCAGCAGTACTGGACCCGAGCAGTTCTTC
TRBJ2-3,TRBV6-5,few,TRBD1,CASSYRDRDTQYF,TGTGCCAGCAGTTACCGGGACAGAGATACGCAGTATTTT
TRBJ1-1,TRBV3-1,NA,TRBD1,CASSHRHRGRTEAFF,TGTGCCAGCAGCCACCGTCACAGGGGAAGAACTGAAGCTTTCTTT
TRBJ1-3,TRBV18,NA,NA,CASSFRGTNTIYF,TGTGCCAGCTCTTTTAGGGGGACGAACACCATATATTTT
TRBJ1-2,TRBV5-6,NA,NA,CASSLENGYTF,TGTGCCAGCAGCTTGGAGAATGGCTACACCTTC
TRBJ1-1,TRBV7-9,few,NA,CASSLEGDPNTEAFF,TGTGCCAGCAGTCTAGAGGGGGACCCGAACACTGAAGCTTTCTTT
TRBJ2-1,TRBV6-5,few,TRBD2,CASSYSGRLAGNEQFF,TGTGCCAGCAGTTACTCGGGACGACTAGCGGGCAATGAGCAGTTCTTC
TRBJ1-5,TRBV4-1,NA,TRBD1,CASSQEPGQGAQPQHF,TGCGCCAGCAGCCAAGAACCGGGACAGGGTGCTCAGCCCCAGCATTTT
TRBJ2-3,TRBV7-8,NA,NA,CASNPVGGPTDTQYF,TGTGCCAGCAATCCTGTGGGGGGACCCACAGATACGCAGTATTTT
TRBJ2-3,TRBV10-1,few,NA,CASSVGLSITTSTDTQYF,TGCGCCAGCAGTGTTGGACTCTCCATTACGACGAGCACAGATACGCAGTATTTT
TRBJ2-5,TRBV20-1,NA,NA,CSARLARQETQYF,TGCAGTGCTAGACTGGCGCGGCAAGAGACCCAGTACTTC
TRBJ2-7,TRBV6-2/TRBV6-3,few,TRBD1,CASSHLPTGYLNEQYF,TGTGCCAGCAGTCACCTCCCGACAGGGTATCTCAACGAGCAGTACTTC
TRBJ2-1,TRBV7-2,NA,NA,CASSSDQSSYNEQFF,TGTGCCAGCAGCTCAGACCAGAGCTCCTACAATGAGCAGTTCTTC
TRBJ2-7,TRBV12-3/TRBV12-4,many,NA,CASSLSPYEQYF,TGTGCCAGCAGTTTATCACCCTACGAGCAGTACTTC
TRBJ2-1,TRBV19,NA,NA,CASSWGPPNEQFF,TGTGCCAGTAGTTGGGGGCCCCCCAATGAGCAGTTCTTC
TRBJ2-1,TRBV7-9,many,NA,CASSFASGRYNEQFF,TGTGCCAGCAGCTTCGCGTCAGGGCGCTACAATGAGCAGTTCTTC